One sample yielded the 10 T cell receptor beta chains listed below, sequenced in a study of control samples from healthy donors and cancer patients. Sequencing was performed with immunoSEQ multiplex PCR; in TCRdb, only in-frame clones are kept and a portion is missing. The sample lists about 150,000 clones; about 90% were seen once. The sequencing sample was made of blood. The receptors were gathered from a man aged 25-45 years in good health.

This chain connects TRBV15 to TRBJ1-2; D is possibly TRBD1 (5 bases). Trimming cost V 8 bases and J 2 bases, with 6 bases left between them. Germline CDR1 is LNHNV and CDR2 is YYDKDF (reference sequence). The CDR3 runs 11 residues. CDR3 sequence (DNA): TGTGCCACCGAGGGGAACTATGGCTACACCTTC. It is translated as CATEGNYGYTF.

Remarks on this clone: Other DNA sequences in this sample translate to the same CDR3. V and J are TRBV6-6 and TRBJ2-7; D call uncertain. Trimming stripped 0 bases from V and 2 bases from J, with 5 bases between. From germline, CDR1 is MNHNY and CDR2 SVGAGI (reference sequence). This CDR3 contains 13 residues. The CDR3 nucleotides are TGTGCCAGCAGTTACTCTGGGGCCTACGAGCAGTACTTC. Protein: CASSYSGAYEQYF.

The chain combines TRBV19 with TRBJ1-6; D uncertain. With 7 bases removed from V and 4 bases from J, the gap between germline ends came to 8 bases. This CDR3 region has 13 residues. CDR1 LNHDA and CDR2 SQIVND come from the germline V gene (reference sequence). CDR3 bases: TGTGCCAGTACTCAATCTTATAATTCACCCCTCCACTTT. It translates to CASTQSYNSPLHF.

This rearrangement joins TRBV19 to TRBJ1-1, with 10 bases fitting TRBD1. With 4 bases clipped from V and 1 base from J, the junction kept 9 bases outside the gene matches. Germline V gene sequence: CDR1 LNHDA, CDR2 SQIVND (reference sequence). The CDR3 has 17 amino acids. The CDR3 region is CASSNGDRGGGNTEAFF. The CDR3 region has the DNA TGTGCCAGTAGTAACGGGGACAGGGGTGGTGGGAACACTGAAGCTTTCTTT.

This clone was seen a handful of times. The genes are TRBV19 and TRBJ1-2; no firm D call. Trimming removed 3 bases at V and 3 bases at J, with 14 bases between. There are 15 residues in the CDR3. The V gene's germline CDR1 is LNHDA and CDR2 SQIVND (reference sequence). The CDR3 DNA follows: TGTGCCAGTAGTATCGCAGGCACCTCTGACTATGGCTACACCTTC. Protein product: CASSIAGTSDYGYTF.

V gene TRBV4-1 combines with J gene TRBJ2-2; D is uncertain. Trimming stripped 1 base from V and 6 bases from J, with 6 bases between. Germline CDR1 reads MGHRA; CDR2 reads YSYEKL. CDR3 size: 13 residues. The CDR3 spells CASSQAGAGELFF. For the CDR3, the DNA is TGCGCCAGCAGCCAAGCGGGTGCCGGGGAGCTGTTTTTT.

The chain uses TRBV7-2 and TRBJ2-4; 10 positions match TRBD1. J gave up 1 base and V 4 bases, and 7 bases lay outside the gene matches. CDR1 and CDR2 from the germline V gene are SGHTA and FQGNSA. This CDR3 is 17 amino acids long. The CDR3: CASSSQPGQGAKNIQYF. The CDR3 nucleotides read TGTGCCAGCAGCTCCCAGCCGGGACAGGGGGCCAAAAACATTCAGTACTTC. Complete variable domain (other parts from reference TRBV7-2 and TRBJ2-4): GAGVSQSPSNKVTEKGKDVELRCDPISGHTALYWYRQSLGQGLEFLIYFQGNSAPDKSGLPSDRFSAERTGGSVSTLTIQRTQQEDSAVYLCASSSQPGQGAKNIQYFGAGTRLSVL.

V usage is TRBV2 and J usage is TRBJ1-2, with 7 bases aligning to TRBD1. The V gene's germline CDR1 is SNHLY and CDR2 FYNNEI. The CDR3 is made up of 13 amino acids. V lost 9 bases, J lost 1 base, and 5 bases stayed unmatched. CDR3 loop: CASGTEFNYGYTF. The DNA of the CDR3 is TGTGCCAGTGGGACAGAATTTAACTATGGCTACACCTTC. Filled out from reference TRBV2 and TRBJ1-2, the complete variable domain reads EPEVTQTPSHQVTQMGQEVILRCVPISNHLYFYWYRQILGQKVEFLVSFYNNEISEKSEIFDDQFSVERPDGSNFTLKIRSTKLEDSAMYFCASGTEFNYGYTFGSGTRLTVV.

V usage is TRBV24-1 and J usage is TRBJ2-7; TRBD1 aligns across 7 bases. Germline loops: CDR1 KGHDR, CDR2 SFDVKD. V was clipped by 9 bases and J by 9 bases; unmatched bases: 16. The CDR3 totals 14 residues. The CDR3, as DNA: TGTGCCACCGGGGGACAGACGGATAGAGCATGGCAGTACTTC. Its protein product is CATGGQTDRAWQYF.

The chain recombines TRBV12-5 with TRBJ2-1; TRBD1 aligns across 11 bases. This CDR3 comprises 18 residues. Germline V gene lookup returns CDR1 LGHNT and CDR2 FRNRAP. The V and J ends lost 5 bases and 4 bases, in that order; junction bases with no gene match: 13. CDR3 DNA: TGTGCTAGTGGTCCAATAAACCCGGGACAGGGGGTTTACAATGAGCAGTTCTTC. Residues: CASGPINPGQGVYNEQFF.